This TCR beta chain was found in a study of cytomegalovirus exposure and HLA in healthy donors. Both 60 Vbeta primers and 13 Jbeta primers went into the PCR. Assay: immunoSEQ multiplex PCR; the TCRdb copy retains only in-frame clones and omits some. Of 110,000 to 150,000 clones listed, roughly 74% are singletons. Findings and caveats of the study: As a later analysis showed, several of the most significant clusters appeared to be linked to common viral pathogens. A later analysis reportedly identified an Asian-associated ancestry cluster as carrying fewer N-insertions than the approximately 620-donor mean. HLA allele associations emerged for fewer than 20,000 TCR beta sequences in a later analysis, at 0.05 false discovery rate.

The CDR3 length is 13 residues. J gave up 7 bases and V 6 bases, and 5 bases lay outside the gene matches. CDR1 MGHRA and CDR2 YSYEKL come from the germline V gene. Points on this clone: Antigen specificity is unknown.

The gene calls are TRBV4-1 and TRBJ1-2, with 10 bases aligning to TRBD1. The source material was PBMCs. This clonotype was obtained from a woman aged 18 to 35 in good health and CMV-seropositive. CDR3 residues: CASRRTGGLGYTF. CDR3 nucleotides: TGCGCCAGCAGACGGACAGGGGGTCTTGGCTACACCTTC.